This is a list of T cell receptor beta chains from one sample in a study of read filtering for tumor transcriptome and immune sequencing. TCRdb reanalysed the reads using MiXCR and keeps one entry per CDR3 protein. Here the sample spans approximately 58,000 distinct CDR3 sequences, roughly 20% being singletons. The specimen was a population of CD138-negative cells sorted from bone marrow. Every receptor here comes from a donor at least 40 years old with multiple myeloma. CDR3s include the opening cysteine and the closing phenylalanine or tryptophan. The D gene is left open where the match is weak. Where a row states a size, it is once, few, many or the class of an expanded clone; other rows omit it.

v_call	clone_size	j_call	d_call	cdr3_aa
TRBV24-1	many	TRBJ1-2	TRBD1	CATSETGTDYGYTF
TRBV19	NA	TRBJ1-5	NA	CASSIVGQTSNQPQHF
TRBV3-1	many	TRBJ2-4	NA	CASSPTRAKNIQYF
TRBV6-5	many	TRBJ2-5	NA	CASSYSGQETQYF
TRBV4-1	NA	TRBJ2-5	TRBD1	CASGHSGTGAQETQYF
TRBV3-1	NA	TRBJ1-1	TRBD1	CASSLEQGATEAFF
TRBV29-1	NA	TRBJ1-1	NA	CSVEPGRANTEAFF
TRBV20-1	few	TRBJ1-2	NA	CSASPSEGHGYTF
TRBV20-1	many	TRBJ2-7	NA	CSARPLERLVAEQYF
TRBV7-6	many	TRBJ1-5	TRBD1	CASSSGTGSNQPQHF
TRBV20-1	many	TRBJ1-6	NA	CSAREIGARDSPLHF
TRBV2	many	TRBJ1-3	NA	CASRDSVNGNTIYF
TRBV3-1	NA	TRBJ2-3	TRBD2	CASSQDLEGRAGVADTQYF
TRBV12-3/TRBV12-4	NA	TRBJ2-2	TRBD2	CASSFLAGGFTGELFF
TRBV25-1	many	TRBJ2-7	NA	CASSPPRFSFSYEQYF
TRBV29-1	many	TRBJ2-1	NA	CSVVGVALGNEQFF
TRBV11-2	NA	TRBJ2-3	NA	CASSPSVGTDTQYF
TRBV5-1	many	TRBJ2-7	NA	CASSPDNARGEQYF
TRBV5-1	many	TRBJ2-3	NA	CASSTRRDTQYF
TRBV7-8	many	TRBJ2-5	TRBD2	CASSLRLAEETQYF
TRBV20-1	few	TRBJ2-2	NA	CSALPGGPHTGELFF
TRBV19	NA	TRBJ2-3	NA	CASRLGTDTQYF
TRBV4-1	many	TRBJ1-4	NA	CASSLDRGGSPGNEKLFF
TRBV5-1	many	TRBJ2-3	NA	CASSLEPDTQYF
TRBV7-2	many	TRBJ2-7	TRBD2	CASSLDGGGDYEQYF
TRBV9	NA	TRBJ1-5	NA	CASSIGDDNQPQHF
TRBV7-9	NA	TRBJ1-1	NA	CASSPGWRNTEAFF
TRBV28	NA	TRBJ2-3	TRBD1	CASSRGQVTDTQYF
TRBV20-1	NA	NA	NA	CSARPGTEGTQFF
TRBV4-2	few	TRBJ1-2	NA	CASSQDPTAISYGYTF
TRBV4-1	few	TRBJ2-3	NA	CASSQDRGAGVPDTQYF
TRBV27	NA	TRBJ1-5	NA	CASSRESGSNQPQHF
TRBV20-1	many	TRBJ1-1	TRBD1	CSASRQGAAEAFF
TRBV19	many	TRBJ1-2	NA	CASSSRVLNYGYTF
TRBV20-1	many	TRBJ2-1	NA	CSASRPTIKQNNEQFF
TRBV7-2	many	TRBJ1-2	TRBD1	CASSGGTGSNYGYTF
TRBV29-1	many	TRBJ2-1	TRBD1	CSVAGQGGEQFF
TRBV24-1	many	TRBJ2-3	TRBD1	CATTSTGGTDTQYF
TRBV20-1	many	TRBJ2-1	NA	CSASTMDNEQFF
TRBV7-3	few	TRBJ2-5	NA	CASSPEGVVETQYF